Listed below are T cell receptor beta chains from one sample, sequenced in a study of molecular identifiers for immune sequencing clone quantification. From the PCR reads, TCRdb called clonotypes with MiXCR, one entry per CDR3 protein. The sample has some 320,000 distinct CDR3 sequences; about a fifth are singletons. The specimen was naive CD8+ T cells from blood, with Jurkat cell RNA spiked in. The source is a human donor in good health. Some libraries in this study had Jurkat cell RNA spiked in. CDR3s include the opening cysteine and the closing phenylalanine or tryptophan. The D gene is left open where the match is weak. Part of the rows lack a size; the others show once, few, many or a class for expanded clones.

v_call: TRBV7-6; d_call: TRBD2; clone_size: once; j_call: TRBJ2-5; cdr3_nt: TGTGCCAGCAGCTTAGATTGGCGGGGGATGGAGACCCAGTACTTC; cdr3_aa: CASSLDWRGMETQYF
v_call: TRBV6-2/TRBV6-3; d_call: TRBD1; clone_size: .; j_call: TRBJ2-7; cdr3_nt: TGTGCCAGCAGTTACGCGACAGGGGTCCACGAGCAGTACTTC; cdr3_aa: CASSYATGVHEQYF
v_call: TRBV7-2; d_call: TRBD2; clone_size: many; j_call: TRBJ2-5; cdr3_nt: TGTGCCAGCAGCTACGAGGTGATAGCGGGGCCTCAAGAGACCCAGTACTTC; cdr3_aa: CASSYEVIAGPQETQYF
v_call: TRBV2; d_call: TRBD1; clone_size: many; j_call: TRBJ2-5; cdr3_nt: TGTGCCAGCAGCGGAGTAGGGGGCGGAGAGACCCAGTACTTC; cdr3_aa: CASSGVGGGETQYF
v_call: TRBV20-1; d_call: .; clone_size: .; j_call: TRBJ1-1; cdr3_nt: TGCGGTGCTAGACCCCTATCGGGTGCTGAAGCTTTCTTT; cdr3_aa: CGARPLSGAEAFF
v_call: TRBV11-2; d_call: TRBD1; clone_size: many; j_call: TRBJ2-4; cdr3_nt: TGTGCCAGCAGCTTATTTGATCGTAAGACAGGGATTCAGTACTTC; cdr3_aa: CASSLFDRKTGIQYF
v_call: TRBV6-6; d_call: TRBD2; clone_size: many; j_call: TRBJ2-5; cdr3_nt: TGTGCCAGCAGCCTCAATCCTCCCGGGAGGGAGACCCAGTACTTC; cdr3_aa: CASSLNPPGRETQYF
v_call: TRBV6-2/TRBV6-3; d_call: TRBD1; clone_size: many; j_call: TRBJ1-1; cdr3_nt: TGTGCCAGCAGTTACCCGGGACAGAGAAACACTGAAGCTTTCTTT; cdr3_aa: CASSYPGQRNTEAFF
v_call: TRBV7-9; d_call: .; clone_size: .; j_call: TRBJ2-6; cdr3_nt: TGTGCCAGCAGCTTAGCTACAGGGCCTCTCTCTGGGGCCAACGTCCTGACTTTC; cdr3_aa: CASSLATGPLSGANVLTF
v_call: TRBV13; d_call: .; clone_size: many; j_call: TRBJ2-2; cdr3_nt: TGTGCCAGCAGCCCCCACGAGTGGGCCGGGGAGCTGTTTTTT; cdr3_aa: CASSPHEWAGELFF
v_call: TRBV15; d_call: .; clone_size: .; j_call: TRBJ2-3; cdr3_nt: TGTGCCACCAGCAGAGACTCTATGCAGGGCTCTCAAGCAGATACGCAGTATTTT; cdr3_aa: CATSRDSMQGSQADTQYF
v_call: TRBV6-2/TRBV6-3; d_call: .; clone_size: .; j_call: TRBJ2-3; cdr3_nt: TGTGCCAGCAGTTACCGGGACCTAACGAACCCCACAGATACGCAGTATTTT; cdr3_aa: CASSYRDLTNPTDTQYF
v_call: TRBV13; d_call: .; clone_size: many; j_call: TRBJ2-5; cdr3_nt: TGTGCCAGCAGCGTGGACGGGCAAGAGACCCAGTACTTC; cdr3_aa: CASSVDGQETQYF
v_call: TRBV4-1; d_call: TRBD1; clone_size: many; j_call: TRBJ2-7; cdr3_nt: TGCGCCAGCAGCCAAGAGTTACAGGGGGCTTACGAGCAGTACTTC; cdr3_aa: CASSQELQGAYEQYF
v_call: TRBV4-1; d_call: TRBD1; clone_size: many; j_call: TRBJ2-2; cdr3_nt: TGCGCCAGCAGCCACCTAGGACAGGGGGAGTACGGGGAGCTGTTTTTT; cdr3_aa: CASSHLGQGEYGELFF
v_call: TRBV7-9; d_call: .; clone_size: .; j_call: TRBJ2-2; cdr3_nt: TGTGCCAGCGGCCACCGGGAAAACACCGGGGAGCTGTTTTTT; cdr3_aa: CASGHRENTGELFF